This T cell receptor beta chain appears in the sequencing data of a study of CXCR3-negative and CXCR3-positive naive CD8 T cells. Regarding the study as a whole: Diversity proved comparably high across both naive subsets and much lower in memory CD8+ cells. TCR interaction strength was inferred from TRB CDR3 physicochemistry, as CD5 matched across naive subsets.

The authors prepared UMI-labeled TRB cDNA libraries by 5' RACE. TCRdb re-called the 5' RACE reads; one entry per CDR3 protein, DNA not given. This sample carries some 22,000 distinct CDR3 sequences, with around a fifth going to the ten biggest clones. To note about this clonotype: The target antigen is unknown.

Every CD8+ T cell subset underwent triplicate sorting at roughly 320,000 cells apiece. Germline CDR1 reads SGHTA; CDR2 reads FQGTGA. The CDR3 covers 18 residues. This sequence originates from a human donor in good health. Some clones in this sample may be carry-over from other donors' samples. The sequenced sample consisted of memory CD8+ T cells from blood. The chain joins TRBV7-3 to TRBJ2-2; no DNA is available, so the TRBD2 call from TCRdb remains unchecked. The CDR3 reads CASSLTPLAGGSTGGLFF.